Shown below are 19 T cell receptor beta chains from a single sample sequenced in a study of cytomegalovirus exposure and HLA in healthy donors. The primer mix had 60 Vbeta and 13 Jbeta primers. Some clones are missing from TCRdb's copy, which holds only in-frame ones; the method was immunoSEQ multiplex PCR. Seen here are about 140,000 clones, roughly four fifths observed once, and the top ten hold about 1.4%. Sequencing was done on a sample of PBMCs. The receptors were sampled from a man aged 25-40 years in good health and CMV-seropositive.

V is TRBV7-9 and J is TRBJ2-7; TRBD1 matches at 11 bases. V gave up 5 bases and J gave up 1 base; unmatched junction bases: 7. The CDR3 has 16 amino acids. Per germline, CDR1 SEHNR and CDR2 FQNEAQ (reference sequence). The DNA for the CDR3 is TGTGCCAGCAGCCTGGACAGGGGGCTCCTTTCCTACGAGCAGTACTTC. Translated: CASSLDRGLLSYEQYF.

The J gene is TRBJ2-7, the V gene TRBV5-1; maybe TRBD2 (5 bases). V lost 0 bases and J lost 7, with 11 bases in between. This CDR3 spans 13 amino acids. CDR1 SGHRS and CDR2 YFSETQ come from the germline V gene. DNA of the CDR3: TGCGCCAGCAGCTTGGAGGCGGGTCTGGAGCAGTACTTC. This gives the protein CASSLEAGLEQYF.

As regards this clone: One end of the junction fails to match germline, which may point to a read error. CDR3 protein: CSSSSGDYEQYF. As DNA, the CDR3 is TGTTCCAGCAGCTCCGGGGACTACGAGCAGTACTTC. The J gene is TRBJ2-7, the V gene TRBV7-9, with D maybe TRBD2 (5 bases). This CDR3 has 12 amino acids. In germline, CDR1 is SEHNR, CDR2 FQNEAQ (reference sequence).

This clone was recorded once. This sequence joins TRBV19 and TRBJ2-3; 9 bases map to TRBD1. Germline lookup yields CDR1 LNHDA and CDR2 SQIVND (reference sequence). This CDR3 comprises 18 residues. The V and J ends lost 5 bases and 0 bases, in that order; junction bases with no gene match: 12. The CDR3 reads CASSPRQGGLSSTDTQYF. In DNA form, the CDR3 reads TGTGCCAGTAGTCCCCGACAGGGGGGTTTATCTAGCACAGATACGCAGTATTTT.

This chain connects TRBV19 to TRBJ2-2, with a possible D match to TRBD1 (5 bases). CDR1 and CDR2 from the germline V gene are LNHDA and SQIVND (reference sequence). With 6 bases removed from V and 1 base from J, the gap between germline ends came to 15 bases. CDR3 size: 16 residues. This chain's CDR3 is CASRQYSQGNTGELFF. CDR3 sequence (DNA): TGTGCCAGTAGACAGTACAGTCAGGGGAACACCGGGGAGCTGTTTTTT.

This chain connects TRBV9 to TRBJ2-3, with 7 bases matching TRBD1. Looked up from germline, CDR1 is SGDLS and CDR2 is YYNGEE. With V trimmed by 2 bases and J by 0 bases, 3 bases remained unmatched. The CDR3 totals 15 residues. The CDR3 spells CASSVGTVSTDTQYF. CDR3 DNA: TGTGCCAGCAGCGTCGGGACAGTCAGCACAGATACGCAGTATTTT. Using reference TRBV9 and TRBJ2-3 for the parts outside the CDR3, the full variable domain is DSGVTQTPKHLITATGQRVTLRCSPRSGDLSVYWYQQSLDQGLQFLIQYYNGEERAKGNILERFSAQQFPDLHSELNLSSLELGDSALYFCASSVGTVSTDTQYFGPGTRLTVL.

The chain joins TRBV4-1 to TRBJ2-1; D is uncertain. This CDR3 region has 17 residues. V dropped 0 bases and J dropped 0 bases, with 12 bases sitting between them. The germline CDR1 and CDR2 sequences are MGHRA and YSYEKL. The CDR3 DNA sequence: TGCGCCAGCAGCCAAGATGAAGCGAAGAGCTCCTACAATGAGCAGTTCTTC. Residues: CASSQDEAKSSYNEQFF.

This chain connects TRBV9 to TRBJ1-1, with a possible D match to TRBD1 (6 bases). CDR1 is SGDLS, CDR2 YYNGEE, per germline. The CDR3 is 13 amino acids. Trimming cost V 7 bases and J 11 bases, with 21 bases left between them. The CDR3 DNA is TGTGCCAGCGGGATTGATATGGCAGGGGAGGCTTTCTTT. Its protein is CASGIDMAGEAFF. Variable domain in full (rest from reference TRBV9 and TRBJ1-1): DSGVTQTPKHLITATGQRVTLRCSPRSGDLSVYWYQQSLDQGLQFLIQYYNGEERAKGNILERFSAQQFPDLHSELNLSSLELGDSALYFCASGIDMAGEAFFGQGTRLTVV.

The rearrangement uses TRBV7-6 and TRBJ2-3, with 9 bases fitting TRBD2. V shed 3 bases and J 5 bases; nucleotides not matched to a gene: 6. CDR3 length equals 15 residues. Germline CDR1 reads SGHVS; CDR2 reads FNYEAQ. The CDR3 here is CASSFAGGAGDTQYF. The CDR3 nucleotides read TGTGCCAGCAGCTTTGCGGGAGGGGCTGGAGATACGCAGTATTTT.

This clone was seen only a few times. The chain is built from TRBV18 and TRBJ1-1; tentatively, D is TRBD1 (5 bases). This CDR3 spans 14 amino acids. V was trimmed by 5 bases and J by 3 bases, leaving 13 bases between them. Germline values: CDR1 KGHSH, CDR2 LQKENI. The CDR3 here is CASSIGGLDTEAFF. CDR3 DNA: TGTGCCAGCTCAATCGGGGGTTTGGACACTGAAGCTTTCTTT.

The rearrangement joins TRBV2 to TRBJ2-2; 7 bases agree with TRBD2. Germline V gene data show CDR1 as SNHLY and CDR2 as FYNNEI. The trim removed 1 base at V and 0 bases at J, leaving 2 bases unmatched. This CDR3 has 16 amino acids. CDR3 nucleotides: TGTGCCAGCAGTGAAGGTGCGGGGGCGAACACCGGGGAGCTGTTTTTT. Protein sequence: CASSEGAGANTGELFF.

This chain uses TRBV2 with TRBJ1-1; D remains ambiguous. Trimming removed 6 bases from V and 1 base from J, with 12 bases in between. CDR1 and CDR2 (germline): SNHLY, FYNNEI. The length of the CDR3 is 14 residues. Written as DNA, the CDR3 is TGTGCCAGCAGCAAAGACACGCCGAACACTGAAGCTTTCTTT. This translates into CASSKDTPNTEAFF.

The chain joins TRBV9 to TRBJ1-1; unclear D gene. Germline V gene sequence: CDR1 SGDLS, CDR2 YYNGEE. There are 14 residues in the CDR3. V shed 0 bases and J shed 3 bases, with 9 bases lying between them. The CDR3 reads CASSVDGVYTEAFF. CDR3 coding DNA: TGTGCCAGCAGCGTAGACGGGGTGTACACTGAAGCTTTCTTT.

The genes are TRBV18 and TRBJ2-5; tentative D call: TRBD1 (5 bases). CDR3 size: 13 residues. V gave up 6 bases and J gave up 3 bases, with 11 bases separating them. From germline, CDR1 is KGHSH and CDR2 LQKENI. In DNA, the CDR3 is TGTGCCAGCTCGCGGACATGGGAAGAGACCCAGTACTTC. Protein sequence: CASSRTWEETQYF.

The chain recombines TRBV15 with TRBJ2-5, with unresolved D. V lost 0 bases and J 5 bases, leaving 13 bases between the germline ends. Germline V CDR1 and CDR2: LNHNV, YYDKDF (reference sequence). CDR3 length: 15 amino acids. The CDR3 sequence: CATSRERLEAETQYF. DNA of the CDR3: TGTGCCACCAGCAGAGAACGGTTGGAAGCGGAGACCCAGTACTTC.

The chain joins TRBV18 to TRBJ2-5; TRBD2 agrees at 8 bases. CDR1 and CDR2 from the germline V gene are KGHSH and LQKENI. With V trimmed by 3 bases and J by 2 bases, 2 bases remained unmatched. The CDR3 consists of 14 residues. The CDR3 reads CASSPGLEQETQYF. CDR3 in DNA: TGTGCCAGCTCACCGGGACTAGAACAAGAGACCCAGTACTTC.

The CDR3 DNA follows: TGTGCCAGTAGTCTCGGACAGGGACCGCAAGAGACCCAGTACTTC. Its translation is CASSLGQGPQETQYF. J is TRBJ2-5 and V is TRBV19; 8 bases are shared with TRBD1. V was pared by 5 bases and J by 2 bases, with 7 bases of the junction left unmatched. Germline assignment: CDR1 LNHDA and CDR2 SQIVND (reference sequence). The CDR3 loop spans 15 amino acids.

The rearrangement links TRBV7-8 to TRBJ2-2, with TRBD2 as a possible D gene (6 bases). The CDR3 extends over 15 amino acids. The germline V gene encodes CDR1 SGHVS and CDR2 FQNEAQ. Deletions cut 5 bases from V and 4 bases from J, with 14 bases between. The chain's CDR3 is CASSQIPSATGELFF. The CDR3 nucleotides are TGTGCCAGCAGCCAAATACCTAGCGCCACCGGGGAGCTGTTTTTT. Complete variable domain (other parts from reference TRBV7-8 and TRBJ2-2): GAGVSQSPRYKVAKRGQDVALRCDPISGHVSLFWYQQALGQGPEFLTYFQNEAQLDKSGLPSDRFFAERPEGSVSTLKIQRTQQEDSAVYLCASSQIPSATGELFFGEGSRLTVL.

The V gene is TRBV18, the J gene TRBJ2-7, with a possible D match to TRBD1 (6 bases). Trimming took off 2 bases at V and 5 bases at J, with 13 bases between the two ends. The CDR3 is 14 amino acids. The V gene's germline CDR1 is KGHSH and CDR2 LQKENI. CDR3 nucleotide sequence: TGTGCCAGCTCACCAGTCCAGGGGAACGACGAGCAGTACTTC. As protein: CASSPVQGNDEQYF.